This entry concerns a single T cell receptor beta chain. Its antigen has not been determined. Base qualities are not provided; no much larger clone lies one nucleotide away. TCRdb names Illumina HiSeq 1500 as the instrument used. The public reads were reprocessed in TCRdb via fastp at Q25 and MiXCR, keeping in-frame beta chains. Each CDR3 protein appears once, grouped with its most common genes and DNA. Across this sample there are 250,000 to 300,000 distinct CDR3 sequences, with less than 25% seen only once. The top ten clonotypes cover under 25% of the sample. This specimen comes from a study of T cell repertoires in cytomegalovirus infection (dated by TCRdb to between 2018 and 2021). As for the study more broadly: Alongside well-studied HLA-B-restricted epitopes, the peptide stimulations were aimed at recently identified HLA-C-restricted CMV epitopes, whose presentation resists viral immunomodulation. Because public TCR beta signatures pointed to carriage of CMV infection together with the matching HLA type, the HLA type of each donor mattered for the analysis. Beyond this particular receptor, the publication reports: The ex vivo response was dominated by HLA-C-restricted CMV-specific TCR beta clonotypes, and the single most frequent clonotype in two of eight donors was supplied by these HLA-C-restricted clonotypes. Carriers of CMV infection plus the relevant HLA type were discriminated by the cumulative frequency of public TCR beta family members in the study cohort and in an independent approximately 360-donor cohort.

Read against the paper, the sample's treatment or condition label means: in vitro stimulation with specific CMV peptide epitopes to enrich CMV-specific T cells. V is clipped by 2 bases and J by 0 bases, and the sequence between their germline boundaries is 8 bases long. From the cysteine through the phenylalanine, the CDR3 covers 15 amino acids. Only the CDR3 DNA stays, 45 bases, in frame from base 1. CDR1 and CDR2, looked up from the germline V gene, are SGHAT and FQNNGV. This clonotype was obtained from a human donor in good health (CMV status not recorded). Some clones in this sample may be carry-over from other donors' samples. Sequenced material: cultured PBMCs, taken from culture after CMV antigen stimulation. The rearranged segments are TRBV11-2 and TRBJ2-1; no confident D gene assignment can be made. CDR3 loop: CASSLTDSSYNEQFF. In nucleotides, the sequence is TGTGCCAGCAGCTTAACTGATAGCTCCTACAATGAGCAGTTCTTC.